The next 27 T cell receptor beta chains were all read from a single sample in a study of shared clonotypes between healthy human individuals. Generated by immunoSEQ multiplex PCR, the TCRdb table keeps only in-frame clones and is missing some. Among some 240,000 clones listed, approximately 65% were seen once. Sequenced material: memory CD4+ T cells sorted from blood. Noted subset: CD45RA-negative fraction. Receptors originate from a man between 25 and 39 years old in good health.

This chain joins TRBV7-3 and TRBJ2-1; D call uncertain. The CDR3 covers 17 residues. Germline CDR1 SGHTA, CDR2 FQGTGA. V was pared by 5 bases and J by 1 base, with 18 bases between. For the CDR3, the DNA is TGTGCCAGCAGCCCCGTCGGGCCCTTCGGATCCTACAATGAGCAGTTCTTC. This translates into CASSPVGPFGSYNEQFF.

This chain connects TRBV7-9 to TRBJ1-1; 7 nucleotides align to TRBD1. The V and J ends lost 5 bases and 3 bases, in that order; junction bases with no gene match: 3. Germline CDR1 and CDR2: SEHNR and FQNEAQ (reference sequence). The CDR3 totals 13 residues. The DNA of the CDR3 is TGTGCCAGCAGCAAACAGGGGTACACTGAAGCTTTCTTT. Translation: CASSKQGYTEAFF.

The rearrangement uses TRBV10-1 and TRBJ2-1; 9 bases align to TRBD1. J was trimmed by 7 bases and V by 4 bases; bases with no gene match: 8. This CDR3 region has 15 residues. Germline lookup yields CDR1 WNHNN and CDR2 SYGVQD (reference sequence). The CDR3 sequence: CASSAGQGSWNEQFF. CDR3 bases: TGCGCCAGCAGTGCCGGACAGGGGTCTTGGAATGAGCAGTTCTTC.

The chain employs TRBV10-3 and TRBJ1-2; 9 positions match TRBD1. Germline values: CDR1 ENHRY, CDR2 SYGVKD. The CDR3 loop spans 11 amino acids. J was trimmed by 6 bases and V by 11 bases; bases with no gene match: 4. The DNA for the CDR3 is TGTGCCGTACAGGGGGCAAATGGCTACACCTTC. Encoded protein: CAVQGANGYTF.

This clone was picked up one time. The V and J genes are TRBV18 and TRBJ1-3; the match to TRBD1 covers 10 bases. Trimming removed 5 bases from V and 9 bases from J; junction bases left unmatched: 10. This CDR3 region has 15 residues. CDR1 KGHSH and CDR2 LQKENI come from the germline V gene. CDR3 region: CASSRSGTGESTIYF. CDR3 DNA sequence: TGTGCCAGCTCAAGATCCGGGACAGGGGAAAGCACCATATATTTT.

The CDR3 sequence is CSANKGNEQYF. CDR3 in DNA: TGCAGTGCTAATAAGGGGAACGAGCAGTACTTC. The V and J genes are TRBV20-1 and TRBJ2-7; D is perhaps TRBD1 (5 bases). The V and J ends lost 4 bases and 5 bases respectively, with 9 bases between them. Germline-derived CDR1 and CDR2 are DFQATT and SNEGSKA (reference sequence). The CDR3 runs to 11 residues.

The V gene is TRBV5-6, the J gene TRBJ2-5; 8 positions match TRBD1. This CDR3 contains 15 residues. CDR1 and CDR2 from the germline V gene are SGHDT and YYEEEE. After removal of 3 bases from V and 4 bases from J, the junction contained 8 bases not matched to a gene. The CDR3 bases are TGTGCCAGCAGCTGGGGGGCGACAGGGGTAGAGACCCAGTACTTC. Its translation is CASSWGATGVETQYF.

CDR3 sequence reads: CATSKGDITGNNEQFF. The CDR3 DNA follows: TGTGCCACCAGCAAAGGGGACATTACAGGGAATAATGAGCAGTTCTTC. The gene calls are TRBV15 and TRBJ2-1, with D tentatively TRBD1 (6 bases). This CDR3 is built from 16 residues. Trimming pared 4 bases from V and 7 bases from J, leaving 20 bases between. CDR1 and CDR2 from the germline V gene are LNHNV and YYDKDF (reference sequence).

As regards this clone: Other DNA sequences within the sample encode an identical CDR3. The chain couples TRBV19 to TRBJ2-5, with no clear D. This CDR3 has 11 residues. The germline V and J ends were trimmed by 3 bases and 4 bases, with 3 bases remaining between them. The germline V gene has CDR1 LNHDA and CDR2 SQIVND (reference sequence). The CDR3 coding sequence is TGTGCCAGTAGTATGGGAGAGACCCAGTACTTC. The encoded protein is CASSMGETQYF.

The chain carries TRBV27 and TRBJ2-1; the match to TRBD1 covers 10 bases. The length of the CDR3 is 14 residues. Germline CDR1 and CDR2: MNHEY and SMNVEV (reference sequence). V shed 9 bases and J 5 bases; nucleotides not matched to a gene: 7. The CDR3 DNA follows: TGTGCCAGAGAGTCCGGGACAGGGGACAATGAGCAGTTCTTC. Protein sequence: CARESGTGDNEQFF.

This clone was detected a few times. The chain employs TRBV5-1 and TRBJ1-2; the D gene is possibly TRBD1 (5 bases). Germline loops: CDR1 SGHRS, CDR2 YFSETQ. The CDR3 runs 12 residues. Trimming stripped 2 bases from V and 5 bases from J, with 7 bases between. CDR3 sequence (DNA): TGCGCCAGCAGCTTTCAGGGATATGGCTACACCTTC. Translated, it gives CASSFQGYGYTF.

This clone was observed a few times. The V gene is TRBV14, the J gene TRBJ2-7; D is undetermined. Germline V lookup: CDR1 SGHDN, CDR2 FVKESK. Deletions cut 4 bases from V and 3 bases from J, with 13 bases between. CDR3 length equals 14 residues. As DNA, the CDR3 is TGTGCCAGCAGCCCGGTCTTTACTATCTACGAGCAGTACTTC. Amino acids: CASSPVFTIYEQYF.

Concerning this clone: This likely came from a read error, as a far larger clone is one base away. V gene TRBV5-6 combines with J gene TRBJ2-5; 11 nucleotides agree with TRBD2. CDR1 and CDR2 (germline): SGHDT, YYEEEE. The CDR3 sequence is 14 residues long. V lost 3 bases, J lost 3 bases, and 1 base stayed unmatched. CDR3 coding DNA: TGTGCCAGCAGCTGGGGACTAGCGGAAGAGACCCAGTACTTC. This encodes CASSWGLAEETQYF.

The rearrangement uses TRBV25-1 and TRBJ2-5; D gene uncertain. The CDR3 is 11 amino acids. CDR1 and CDR2 (germline): MGHDK, SYGVNS. Trimming cost V 2 bases and J 6 bases, with 4 bases left between them. The CDR3 bases are TGTGCCAGCAGTGAAACGAAGACCCAGTACTTC. It codes for CASSETKTQYF.

The chain couples TRBV7-2 to TRBJ2-3, with D unresolved. Germline V gene data show CDR1 as SGHTA and CDR2 as FQGNSA. Trimming cost V 5 bases and J 2 bases, with 11 bases left between them. The length of the CDR3 is 14 residues. DNA for the CDR3: TGTGCCAGCAGCCCTTCTTTGGACACAGATACGCAGTATTTT. Protein: CASSPSLDTDTQYF.

This clone has at least ten counts. Other DNA sequences in this specimen translate into the identical CDR3. V gene TRBV4-2 combines with J gene TRBJ2-3; no firm D call. Germline loops: CDR1 LGHNA, CDR2 YNFKEQ. The CDR3 extends over 12 amino acids. V shed 0 bases and J shed 6 bases, with 4 bases lying between them. The CDR3 region is CASSQDLDTQYF. The CDR3 DNA sequence: TGTGCCAGCAGCCAAGATCTCGATACGCAGTATTTT.

As DNA, the CDR3 is TGTGCCAGCAGTCCCTGGATTGGACAGGGGGGAGAAGGCTACACCTTC. Its protein is CASSPWIGQGGEGYTF. The chain couples TRBV5-4 to TRBJ1-2; 10 bases map to TRBD1. Germline V gives CDR1 SGHNT, CDR2 YYREEE (reference sequence). J gave up 8 bases and V 5 bases, and 15 bases lay outside the gene matches. CDR3 length: 16 amino acids. Filled out from reference TRBV5-4 and TRBJ1-2, the complete variable domain reads ETGVTQSPTHLIKTRGQQVTLRCSSQSGHNTVSWYQQALGQGPQFIFQYYREEENGRGNFPPRFSGLQFPNYSSELNVNALELDDSALYLCASSPWIGQGGEGYTFGSGTRLTVV.

This chain uses TRBV6-1 with TRBJ1-1; D is undetermined. Trimming took off 6 bases at V and 0 bases at J, with 11 bases between the two ends. The germline V gene encodes CDR1 MNHNS and CDR2 SASEGT. The CDR3 has 14 residues. The CDR3 loop is CASRSRRVNTEAFF. In nucleotides, the CDR3 is TGTGCCAGCAGATCCCGACGGGTGAACACTGAAGCTTTCTTT.

This rearrangement joins TRBV6-5 to TRBJ1-3; 9 nucleotides line up with TRBD1. This CDR3 has 16 amino acids. Germline-derived CDR1 and CDR2 are MNHEY and SVGAGI. V dropped 4 bases and J dropped 7; count of bases not matched to a gene: 11. In DNA, the CDR3 is TGTGCCAGCAGTTCCTCACAGGGGGCTTCTTGGAACACCATATATTTT. Translating it yields CASSSSQGASWNTIYF.

The V and J genes are TRBV4-2 and TRBJ1-2; possible D gene TRBD1, 5 bases. Trimming shortened V by 0 bases and J by 2 bases, and 16 bases separated the two germline ends. This CDR3 comprises 17 residues. Germline V gives CDR1 LGHNA, CDR2 YNFKEQ. The CDR3 region has the DNA TGTGCCAGCAGCCAAGATGGAGCCCCTGGGGGGAACTATGGCTACACCTTC. Translated: CASSQDGAPGGNYGYTF.

The chain employs TRBV15 and TRBJ2-2; a possible D gene is TRBD1 (5 bases). Trimming cost V 3 bases and J 7 bases, with 18 bases left between them. Germline V CDR1 and CDR2: LNHNV, YYDKDF (reference sequence). CDR3 length: 16 amino acids. CDR3 region: CATSRAGKLTSGELFF. In DNA, the CDR3 is TGTGCCACCAGCAGGGCAGGGAAACTTACAAGCGGGGAGCTGTTTTTT.

This clone has just one count. V usage is TRBV7-3 and J usage is TRBJ2-7; D is unclear. This CDR3 has 13 amino acids. The germline V and J ends were trimmed by 5 bases and 4 bases, with 12 bases remaining between them. The germline gives CDR1 SGHTA, CDR2 FQGTGA. The CDR3 coding sequence is TGTGCCAGCAGCCCGAGAGCGAATTACGAGCAGTACTTC. This translates into CASSPRANYEQYF. The full variable domain, with the rest looked up from reference TRBV7-3 and TRBJ2-7, is GAGVSQTPSNKVTEKGKYVELRCDPISGHTALYWYRQSLGQGPEFLIYFQGTGAADDSGLPNDRFFAVRPEGSVSTLKIQRTERGDSAVYLCASSPRANYEQYFGPGTRLTVT.

The rearrangement links TRBV5-1 to TRBJ2-7; 7 positions match TRBD2. The CDR3 contains 18 residues. V shed 0 bases and J 4 bases; nucleotides not matched to a gene: 16. Germline-derived CDR1 and CDR2 are SGHRS and YFSETQ. The CDR3 loop reads CASSLGGFGGGPQYEQYF. CDR3 DNA sequence: TGCGCCAGCAGCTTGGGAGGCTTCGGGGGAGGGCCCCAATACGAGCAGTACTTC.

The rearrangement joins TRBV18 to TRBJ2-1, with TRBD2 identical over 7 bases. V trimming: 3 bases; J trimming: 9 bases; junction bases outside the gene matches: 5. This CDR3 contains 13 residues. The germline V gene has CDR1 KGHSH and CDR2 LQKENI. CDR3: CASSPPTSLEQFF. CDR3 DNA sequence: TGTGCCAGCTCACCCCCGACTAGCCTTGAGCAGTTCTTC.

The J gene is TRBJ2-5, the V gene TRBV9, with TRBD2 matching over 7 bases. The CDR3 has 18 residues. J gave up 0 bases and V 0 bases, and 11 bases lay outside the gene matches. Germline values: CDR1 SGDLS, CDR2 YYNGEE. CDR3 loop: CASSVDGRRREHQETQYF. The CDR3 DNA follows: TGTGCCAGCAGCGTAGATGGACGGAGGCGGGAGCACCAAGAGACCCAGTACTTC. Full variable domain (remainder filled in from reference TRBV9 and TRBJ2-5): DSGVTQTPKHLITATGQRVTLRCSPRSGDLSVYWYQQSLDQGLQFLIQYYNGEERAKGNILERFSAQQFPDLHSELNLSSLELGDSALYFCASSVDGRRREHQETQYFGPGTRLLVL.

A word on this clone: Other DNA sequences in this specimen translate into the identical CDR3. The chain couples TRBV7-8 to TRBJ2-1; D gene ambiguous. Germline CDR1 SGHVS, CDR2 FQNEAQ. The CDR3 consists of 15 residues. The V gene lost 1 base and the J gene lost 0 bases, with 7 bases spanning the gap. CDR3 DNA: TGTGCCAGCAGCTTAGGCCCGAGCTCCTACAATGAGCAGTTCTTC. This encodes CASSLGPSSYNEQFF.

The V gene is TRBV7-2, the J gene TRBJ2-1; the D gene is possibly TRBD2 (5 bases). Germline CDR1 is SGHTA and CDR2 is FQGNSA. Trimming took off 2 bases at V and 6 bases at J, with 8 bases between the two ends. The CDR3 runs to 13 residues. In DNA, the CDR3 is TGTGCCAGCAGCTTAAACGAGGGCAATGAGCAGTTCTTC. It specifies CASSLNEGNEQFF.